This T cell receptor beta chain was documented in a study of read filtering for tumor transcriptome and immune sequencing. The CDR3 covers 13 residues. Trimming cost V 4 bases and J 7 bases, with 13 bases left between them. In germline, CDR1 is SGHTA, CDR2 FQGNSA. From roughly 390 ng of RNA, a library with molecular barcoded alpha/delta and beta/gamma adaptors was made. TCRdb ran MiXCR on the reads and lists one entry per CDR3 protein. Of 130,000 or so distinct CDR3 sequences in the sample, about 13% are singletons; the top ten hold under 9%. At least ten counts were recorded for this clonotype. Sequencing was performed on a population of CD138-negative cells sorted from bone marrow. The sequence was obtained from a donor at least 40 years old with multiple myeloma. The chain uses TRBV7-2 and TRBJ2-5, with D hard to call. CDR3 residues: CASSSSDRGTQYF. CDR3 nucleotide sequence: TGTGCCAGCAGCTCGTCCGACCGAGGGACCCAGTACTTC.